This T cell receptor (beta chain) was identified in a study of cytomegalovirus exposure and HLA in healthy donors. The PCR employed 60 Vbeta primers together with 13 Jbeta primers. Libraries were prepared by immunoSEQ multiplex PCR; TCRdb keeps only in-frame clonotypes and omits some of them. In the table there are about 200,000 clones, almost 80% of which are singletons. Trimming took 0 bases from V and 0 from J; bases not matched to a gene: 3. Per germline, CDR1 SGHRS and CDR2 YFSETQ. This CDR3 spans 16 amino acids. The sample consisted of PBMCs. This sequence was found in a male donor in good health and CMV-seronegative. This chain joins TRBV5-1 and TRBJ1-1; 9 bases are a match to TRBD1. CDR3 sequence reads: CASSLAQGAMNTEAFF. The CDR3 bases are TGCGCCAGCAGCTTGGCACAGGGGGCCATGAACACTGAAGCTTTCTTT.